A selection of T cell receptor beta chains follows, all from one sample in a study of blood T cells in healthy people across ages. Each CDR3 protein is one row after TCRdb ran MiXCR on the 5' RACE reads. The repertoire consists of approximately 850,000 distinct CDR3 sequences, with more than 40% occurring once and the leading ten covering roughly 19%. What was sequenced was blood. Source of these receptors: a man aged 55 to 70 in good health. The CDR3 runs from the conserved cysteine through the conserved F or W. The order of the fields is CDR3 length, V gene, clone size, D gene, J gene, CDR3 protein, CDR3 DNA. D genes are given only for firm matches. Rows give clone size only sometimes, using once, few, many, or a class for an expanded clone.

cdr3_length: 14
v_call: TRBV4-3
clone_size: -
d_call: -
j_call: TRBJ1-2
cdr3_aa: CASSYGGEHFGYTF
cdr3_nt: TGCGCCAGCAGCTACGGGGGAGAACACTTTGGCTACACCTTC

cdr3_length: 14
v_call: TRBV6-1
clone_size: -
d_call: -
j_call: TRBJ2-3
cdr3_aa: CASSEGYSTDTQYF
cdr3_nt: TGTGCCAGCAGTGAAGGTTACAGCACAGATACGCAGTATTTT

cdr3_length: 16
v_call: TRBV12-3/TRBV12-4
clone_size: few
d_call: TRBD2
j_call: TRBJ2-1
cdr3_aa: CASNIIGLAGVAEQFF
cdr3_nt: TGTGCCAGCAACATCATCGGACTAGCGGGGGTTGCTGAGCAGTTCTTC

cdr3_length: 14
v_call: TRBV5-1
clone_size: few
d_call: TRBD2
j_call: TRBJ2-5
cdr3_aa: CASSLAGAEETQYF
cdr3_nt: TGTGCCAGCAGTTTAGCGGGAGCGGAGGAGACCCAGTACTTC

cdr3_length: 14
v_call: TRBV5-1
clone_size: once
d_call: TRBD1
j_call: TRBJ2-1
cdr3_aa: CSGSFGQGVNEQFF
cdr3_nt: TGCTCCGGCAGCTTTGGACAGGGTGTCAATGAGCAGTTCTTC

cdr3_length: 19
v_call: TRBV11-2
clone_size: -
d_call: TRBD2
j_call: TRBJ2-5
cdr3_aa: CASSSRSKIPGLAGETQYF
cdr3_nt: TGTGCCAGCAGCTCCCGGAGCAAGATTCCGGGACTAGCGGGAGAGACCCAGTACTTC

cdr3_length: 14
v_call: TRBV25-1
clone_size: -
d_call: -
j_call: TRBJ2-7
cdr3_aa: CASSESRVPYEQYF
cdr3_nt: TGTGCCAGCAGTGAATCTCGGGTCCCCTACGAGCAGTACTTC

cdr3_length: 13
v_call: TRBV6-5
clone_size: -
d_call: -
j_call: TRBJ1-2
cdr3_aa: CASSYSGGRGYTF
cdr3_nt: TGTGCCAGCAGTTACTCCGGAGGGCGTGGCTACACCTTC

cdr3_length: 17
v_call: TRBV4-2
clone_size: -
d_call: TRBD2
j_call: TRBJ2-3
cdr3_aa: CASSQIPSGGARDTQYF
cdr3_nt: TGTGCCAGCAGCCAAATCCCTAGCGGGGGGGCTAGGGATACGCAGTATTTT

cdr3_length: 14
v_call: TRBV29-1
clone_size: few
d_call: -
j_call: TRBJ2-7
cdr3_aa: CSVRLAGHTYEQYF
cdr3_nt: TGCAGCGTCCGACTGGCGGGGCATACCTACGAGCAGTACTTC

cdr3_length: 16
v_call: TRBV6-6
clone_size: -
d_call: TRBD2
j_call: TRBJ2-5
cdr3_aa: CASSYSPSGESETQYF
cdr3_nt: TGTGCCAGCAGTTACTCTCCTAGCGGGGAGTCGGAGACCCAGTACTTC

cdr3_length: 13
v_call: TRBV11-2
clone_size: -
d_call: -
j_call: TRBJ2-4
cdr3_aa: CASSLEAGNIQYF
cdr3_nt: TGTGCCAGCAGCTTAGAGGCCGGAAACATTCAGTACTTC

cdr3_length: 14
v_call: TRBV7-2
clone_size: -
d_call: TRBD1
j_call: TRBJ1-2
cdr3_aa: CASSNDRGPYGYTF
cdr3_nt: TGTGCCAGCAGCAACGACAGGGGCCCCTATGGCTACACCTTC

cdr3_length: 15
v_call: TRBV6-1
clone_size: -
d_call: -
j_call: TRBJ1-2
cdr3_aa: CASSERLRGVYGYTF
cdr3_nt: TGTGCCAGCAGTGAGCGCCTGAGGGGTGTCTATGGCTACACCTTC

cdr3_length: 15
v_call: TRBV5-1
clone_size: -
d_call: TRBD1
j_call: TRBJ2-3
cdr3_aa: CASSLEGGRTDTQYF
cdr3_nt: TGCGCCAGCAGCTTGGAAGGGGGCCGCACAGATACGCAGTATTTT

cdr3_length: 13
v_call: TRBV12-3/TRBV12-4
clone_size: -
d_call: -
j_call: TRBJ1-5
cdr3_aa: CASGSGGNQPQHF
cdr3_nt: TGTGCCAGCGGGTCCGGGGGCAATCAGCCCCAGCATTTT

cdr3_length: 15
v_call: TRBV7-7
clone_size: -
d_call: -
j_call: TRBJ2-5
cdr3_aa: CASSLMGSNQETQYF
cdr3_nt: TGTGCCAGCAGCTTAATGGGCAGTAATCAAGAGACCCAGTACTTC

cdr3_length: 14
v_call: TRBV29-1
clone_size: -
d_call: -
j_call: TRBJ2-2
cdr3_aa: CSVELRENTGELFF
cdr3_nt: TGCAGCGTTGAGCTCCGAGAGAACACCGGGGAGCTGTTTTTT

cdr3_length: 16
v_call: TRBV5-6
clone_size: -
d_call: TRBD1
j_call: TRBJ1-2
cdr3_aa: CASSLEGQGLFYGYTF
cdr3_nt: TGTGCCAGCAGCTTGGAGGGACAGGGCCTTTTCTATGGCTACACCTTC

cdr3_length: 15
v_call: TRBV5-1
clone_size: few
d_call: -
j_call: TRBJ2-1
cdr3_aa: CASRDSSGPSWEQFF
cdr3_nt: TGCGCCAGCAGAGATTCCTCCGGGCCCAGCTGGGAGCAGTTCTTC

cdr3_length: 14
v_call: TRBV27
clone_size: -
d_call: -
j_call: TRBJ1-2
cdr3_aa: CATRRAGANYGYTF
cdr3_nt: TGTGCCACCAGACGAGCGGGGGCGAACTATGGCTACACCTTC

cdr3_length: 16
v_call: TRBV28
clone_size: -
d_call: TRBD1
j_call: TRBJ1-1
cdr3_aa: CASRRDRGYMNTEAFF
cdr3_nt: TGTGCCAGCAGAAGGGACAGGGGATACATGAACACTGAAGCTTTCTTT